This passage covers 8 T cell receptor beta chains from one sample sequenced in a study of shared clonotypes between healthy human individuals. Only in-frame clones appear in the TCRdb table, and some are missing; sequencing was by immunoSEQ multiplex PCR. The data contain 850,000 to 1,200,000 clones, more than 65% of them singletons. Sample: memory CD4+ T cells sorted from blood. As for subset: CD45RA-negative fraction. These receptor sequences come from a young man in good health.

The gene calls are TRBV30 and TRBJ2-4; TRBD1 agrees at 12 bases. The CDR3 runs to 15 residues. V shed 2 bases, J shed 6 bases, and the junction held 5 bases outside the gene matches. The germline V gene has CDR1 GTSNPN and CDR2 SVGIG (reference sequence). Written as DNA, the CDR3 is TGTGCCTGGAGTTCCGGGACAGGGGGCACAAACATTCAGTACTTC. Its protein product is CAWSSGTGGTNIQYF.

The gene calls are TRBV10-3 and TRBJ1-2; D remains ambiguous. This CDR3 is 12 amino acids long. Deletions cut 0 bases from V and 4 bases from J, with 3 bases between. Germline V gives CDR1 ENHRY, CDR2 SYGVKD. CDR3 nucleotide sequence: TGTGCCATCAGTGAGTCTAGCTATGGCTACACCTTC. This codes for CAISESSYGYTF.

As for this clone: The same CDR3 also results from other DNA sequences found in this sample. V is TRBV5-1 and J is TRBJ2-3, with 9 bases fitting TRBD1. Losses at the gene ends were 4 bases for V and 4 bases for J; bases not matched to a gene: 4. The CDR3 totals 14 residues. Looked up from germline, CDR1 is SGHRS and CDR2 is YFSETQ. CDR3: CASSPGQGADTQYF. CDR3 in DNA: TGCGCCAGCAGCCCGGGACAGGGCGCAGATACGCAGTATTTT.

The V call is TRBV5-1, the J call TRBJ2-5; a possible D gene is TRBD2 (6 bases). V dropped 1 base and J dropped 6 bases, with 10 bases sitting between them. This CDR3 comprises 13 residues. The germline V gene encodes CDR1 SGHRS and CDR2 YFSETQ. The CDR3 bases are TGCGCCAGCAGCTTGACTAGCCTCCAGACCCAGTACTTC. It specifies CASSLTSLQTQYF.

This rearrangement joins TRBV19 to TRBJ2-6; D might be TRBD2 (5 bases). Germline CDR1 and CDR2: LNHDA and SQIVND (reference sequence). Trimming removed 7 bases from V and 2 bases from J, with 9 bases in between. This CDR3 is 14 amino acids long. CDR3 in DNA: TGTGCCAGTAAAAGGGAGACTGGGGCCAACGTCCTGACTTTC. Its protein is CASKRETGANVLTF.

This clone has more than one count but fewer than ten. Other DNA sequences of this sample code for an identical CDR3. This chain joins TRBV11-2 and TRBJ2-5; D is perhaps TRBD1 (6 bases). This CDR3 comprises 13 residues. Germline V CDR1 and CDR2: SGHAT, FQNNGV. V lost 1 base to trimming and J lost 4 bases, with 7 bases between them. The CDR3 here is CASSLAGAETQYF. CDR3 sequence (DNA): TGTGCCAGCAGCTTAGCAGGGGCAGAGACCCAGTACTTC. Variable domain in full (rest from reference TRBV11-2 and TRBJ2-5): EAGVAQSPRYKIIEKRQSVAFWCNPISGHATLYWYQQILGQGPKLLIQFQNNGVVDDSQLPKDRFSAERLKGVDSTLKIQPAKLEDSAVYLCASSLAGAETQYFGPGTRLLVL.

This clone was detected only a few times. The chain has TRBV7-2 and TRBJ2-4, with a weak D call TRBD1 (6 bases). Germline CDR1 SGHTA, CDR2 FQGNSA. The CDR3 length is 17 residues. V was clipped by 4 bases and J by 1 base, with 17 bases between them. CDR3 coding DNA: TGTGCCAGCAGCTCGAATGGTATCCAGGGGGCCAAAAACATTCAGTACTTC. Protein: CASSSNGIQGAKNIQYF.

This chain connects TRBV6-1 to TRBJ2-2; 9 positions match TRBD1. Germline V lookup: CDR1 MNHNS, CDR2 SASEGT. The CDR3 consists of 15 residues. V shed 7 bases and J 1 base; nucleotides not matched to a gene: 4. CDR3 in DNA: TGTGCCAGCATTCCGGACAGGGGGAACACCGGGGAGCTGTTTTTT. It specifies CASIPDRGNTGELFF.